What follows is one T cell receptor (beta chain) and its context. Germline-derived CDR1 and CDR2 are MDHEN and SYDVKM. V was pared by 4 bases and J by 4 bases, with 16 bases between. The CDR3 runs 15 residues. The data were taken from a study of blood T cell repertoires in COVID-19. Study context: PBMCs, B-cell-depleted T cells, or T cells were the source of the cDNA or gDNA that made up the material.

Produced via immunoSEQ multiplex PCR; TCRdb's table is partial and in-frame only. The table records about 480,000 clones, approximately 88% of them present only once. The chain employs TRBV28 and TRBJ1-2; D remains unclear. The clonotype originates from a woman between 45 and 65 years old with COVID-19, enrolled during active disease. Sequencing was carried out using peripheral blood. The CDR3 spells CASSSSWTGVYGYTF. CDR3 coding DNA: TGTGCCAGCAGTTCCTCATGGACGGGAGTCTATGGCTACACCTTC.